This T cell receptor (beta chain) was sequenced in a study of PD-1 blockade in classical Hodgkin lymphoma. CDR1 and CDR2 (germline): LNHNV, YYDKDF (reference sequence). After removal of 0 bases from V and 0 bases from J, the junction contained 8 bases not matched to a gene. The CDR3 has 17 residues. Each patient's relapse followed autologous stem cell transplantation, and brentuximab vedotin exposure varied. Classification of best responses gave complete response, partial response or progressive disease. Assay: immunoSEQ multiplex PCR; the TCRdb copy retains only in-frame clones and omits some. The sample has over 80,000 clones; more than 90% are singletons.

The material was peripheral blood mononuclear cells (PBMCs), obtained at baseline. The V call is TRBV15, the J call TRBJ2-7, with 7 bases matching TRBD1. The sequence was obtained from a human donor with classical Hodgkin lymphoma. CDR3 amino acids: CATSRDGRRDSSYEQYF. The CDR3, as DNA: TGTGCCACCAGCAGAGATGGGCGTCGGGACAGCTCCTACGAGCAGTACTTC.